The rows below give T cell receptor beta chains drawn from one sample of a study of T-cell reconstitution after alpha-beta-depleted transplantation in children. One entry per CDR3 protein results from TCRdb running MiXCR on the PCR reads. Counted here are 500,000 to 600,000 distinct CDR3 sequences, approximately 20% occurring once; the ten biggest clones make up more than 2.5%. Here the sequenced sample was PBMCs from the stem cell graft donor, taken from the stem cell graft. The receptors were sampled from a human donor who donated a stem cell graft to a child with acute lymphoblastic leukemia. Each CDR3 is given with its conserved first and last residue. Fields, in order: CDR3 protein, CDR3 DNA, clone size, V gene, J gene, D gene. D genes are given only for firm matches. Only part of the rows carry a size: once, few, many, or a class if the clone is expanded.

cdr3_aa: CASSYETGANVLTF; cdr3_nt: TGTGCCAGCAGCTATGAAACTGGGGCCAACGTCCTGACTTTC; clone_size: NA; v_call: TRBV28; j_call: TRBJ2-6; d_call: NA
cdr3_aa: CASYKVEGTNTEAFF; cdr3_nt: TGCGCCAGCTACAAGGTGGAGGGGACGAACACTGAAGCTTTCTTT; clone_size: few; v_call: TRBV5-1; j_call: TRBJ1-1; d_call: NA
cdr3_aa: CASSLEGGYEQFF; cdr3_nt: TGTGCCAGCAGCTTAGAGGGAGGCTATGAGCAGTTCTTC; clone_size: few; v_call: TRBV11-2; j_call: TRBJ2-1; d_call: NA
cdr3_aa: CSVEMRQGADTQYF; cdr3_nt: TGCAGCGTTGAAATGCGTCAGGGGGCCGATACGCAGTATTTT; clone_size: NA; v_call: TRBV29-1; j_call: TRBJ2-3; d_call: TRBD1
cdr3_aa: CASSQGVAGAVGEQYF; cdr3_nt: TGCGCCAGCAGCCAGGGCGTGGCAGGGGCAGTGGGCGAGCAGTACTTC; clone_size: NA; v_call: TRBV4-1; j_call: TRBJ2-7; d_call: NA
cdr3_aa: CASRGGRQGATQPQHF; cdr3_nt: TGTGCCAGCAGGGGGGGTCGACAGGGGGCAACTCAGCCCCAGCATTTT; clone_size: NA; v_call: TRBV12-3/TRBV12-4; j_call: TRBJ1-5; d_call: TRBD1
cdr3_aa: CASSFPSGTPNTQYF; cdr3_nt: TGTGCCAGCAGCTTCCCGAGCGGCACCCCAAATACGCAGTATTTT; clone_size: NA; v_call: TRBV7-9; j_call: TRBJ2-3; d_call: NA
cdr3_aa: CATSSGKGYEQYF; cdr3_nt: TGTGCCACCAGCAGTGGTAAGGGCTACGAGCAGTACTTC; clone_size: few; v_call: TRBV15; j_call: TRBJ2-7; d_call: NA
cdr3_aa: CASSPQGGSSYEQYF; cdr3_nt: TGTGCCAGCAGCCCCCAGGGCGGGAGCTCCTACGAGCAGTACTTC; clone_size: few; v_call: TRBV9; j_call: TRBJ2-7; d_call: TRBD2
cdr3_aa: CASSEYSHGEQYF; cdr3_nt: TGTGCCAGCAGTGAATATTCCCATGGAGAGCAGTACTTC; clone_size: NA; v_call: TRBV25-1; j_call: TRBJ2-7; d_call: NA
cdr3_aa: CASSVDDEETQYF; cdr3_nt: TGTGCCAGCAGCGTAGATGACGAAGAGACCCAGTACTTC; clone_size: NA; v_call: TRBV9; j_call: TRBJ2-5; d_call: NA
cdr3_aa: CASSAGDTGELFF; cdr3_nt: TGTGCCAGCAGTGCCGGGGATACCGGGGAGCTGTTTTTT; clone_size: NA; v_call: TRBV6-4; j_call: TRBJ2-2; d_call: NA
cdr3_aa: CASSSGPGDNQPQHF; cdr3_nt: TGTGCCAGCAGCTCCGGACCAGGGGACAATCAGCCCCAGCATTTT; clone_size: NA; v_call: TRBV5-8; j_call: TRBJ1-5; d_call: NA
cdr3_aa: CASRPTDFSGNTIYF; cdr3_nt: TGTGCCAGCAGACCGACAGATTTCTCTGGAAACACCATATATTTT; clone_size: few; v_call: TRBV7-9; j_call: TRBJ1-3; d_call: NA
cdr3_aa: CASSLALGYEQYF; cdr3_nt: TGTGCCAGCAGCTTAGCCTTGGGCTACGAGCAGTACTTC; clone_size: many; v_call: TRBV7-6; j_call: TRBJ2-7; d_call: NA
cdr3_aa: CASSIDWADYSNQPQHF; cdr3_nt: TGTGCCAGTAGTATAGATTGGGCCGACTATAGCAATCAGCCCCAGCATTTT; clone_size: few; v_call: TRBV19; j_call: TRBJ1-5; d_call: NA
cdr3_aa: CASSGVGANEKLFF; cdr3_nt: TGTGCCAGCAGCGGAGTGGGGGCTAATGAAAAACTGTTTTTT; clone_size: few; v_call: TRBV7-9; j_call: TRBJ1-4; d_call: NA
cdr3_aa: CASSYLSFAGELFF; cdr3_nt: TGTGCCAGCAGTTACCTGTCATTCGCCGGGGAGCTGTTTTTT; clone_size: NA; v_call: TRBV6-5; j_call: TRBJ2-2; d_call: NA
cdr3_aa: CASSLRGVYEQYF; cdr3_nt: TGCGCCAGCAGCTTGCGGGGGGTCTACGAGCAGTACTTC; clone_size: few; v_call: TRBV5-1; j_call: TRBJ2-7; d_call: TRBD2
cdr3_aa: CSARGRYTIISGANVLTF; cdr3_nt: TGCAGTGCTAGAGGAAGATACACAATCATCTCTGGGGCCAACGTCCTGACTTTC; clone_size: NA; v_call: TRBV20-1; j_call: TRBJ2-6; d_call: NA